Listed below are T cell receptor beta chains from one sample, sequenced in a study of cytomegalovirus exposure and HLA in healthy donors. TCRdb keeps only in-frame clones here, not all; method: immunoSEQ multiplex PCR. The sample records roughly 150,000 clones, almost 80% being singletons. The sample taken for sequencing was PBMCs. Receptor source: a man aged 18 to 30 in good health and CMV-seropositive. The CDR3 runs from the conserved cysteine through the conserved F or W. A D gene is named only where the DNA matches it firmly. Not all rows give a size; the values are once, few, many and, for expanded clones, a class.

size	V	J	D	DNA	CDR3
NA	TRBV5-8	TRBJ2-7	TRBD1	TGTGCCAGCAGCTTGGCCGGGACAGCGGAAGCCTACGAGCAGTACTTC	CASSLAGTAEAYEQYF
NA	TRBV11-2	TRBJ2-1	TRBD2	TGTGCCAGCAGCACGGGACTAGGATGGGAGCAGTTCTTC	CASSTGLGWEQFF
NA	TRBV5-8	TRBJ2-7	NA	TGTGCCAGCAGCCCGGAGGGGGGGCCCCTGTCGGAGCAGTACTTC	CASSPEGGPLSEQYF
NA	TRBV25-1	TRBJ2-5	TRBD2	TGTGCCAGCAGTTTTGTAGCGGGAGACGAGACCCAGTACTTC	CASSFVAGDETQYF
few	TRBV27	TRBJ1-4	NA	TGTGCCAGCAGTTTTTCCCCCGGGGAAAGTAATGAAAAACTGTTTTTT	CASSFSPGESNEKLFF
NA	TRBV6-1	TRBJ2-5	NA	TGTGCCAGTGATGGGGCCCAAGAGACCCAGTACTTC	CASDGAQETQYF
NA	TRBV4-1	TRBJ1-1	NA	TGCGCCAGCAGCCAAGTCCCGCAGGGCGGGGGAGAAGCTTTCTTT	CASSQVPQGGGEAFF
once	TRBV7-9	TRBJ2-7	NA	TGTGCCAGCAGCTCTGGGGGGTATTACGAGCAGTACTTC	CASSSGGYYEQYF
few	TRBV27	TRBJ1-5	TRBD1	TGTGCCAGCAGCCAGACAGGGGTTGGGGGTCAGCCCCAGCATTTT	CASSQTGVGGQPQHF
few	TRBV4-1	TRBJ2-7	TRBD1	TGCGCCAGCAGCCTTGGGGACAGAGCCTACGAGCAGTACTTC	CASSLGDRAYEQYF
NA	TRBV19	TRBJ1-2	NA	TGTGCCAGTAGTATCCCAGGGGCTGGCTACACCTTC	CASSIPGAGYTF
NA	TRBV6-1	TRBJ2-7	NA	TGTGCCAGCAGGGCAGGGTCCCTGGACCACGAGCAGTACTTC	CASRAGSLDHEQYF
NA	TRBV29-1	TRBJ2-5	NA	TGCAGCGTTGACCTCGACGGGGTACAAGAGACCCAGTACTTC	CSVDLDGVQETQYF
NA	TRBV11-2	TRBJ2-1	NA	TGTGCCAGCAGCTTAGGGCAGGGGTCATACAATGAGCAGTTCTTC	CASSLGQGSYNEQFF
NA	TRBV6-1	TRBJ1-2	NA	TGTGCCAGCAGTCAGGTACAGGGAGCTAACTATGGCTACACCTTC	CASSQVQGANYGYTF
NA	TRBV19	TRBJ2-7	TRBD1	TGTGCCAGTAGTCCGACAGGGAGTCGCGAGCAGTACTTC	CASSPTGSREQYF
NA	TRBV7-9	TRBJ2-7	NA	TGTGCCAGCAGCTTTTTTGCATCCGGGGTCTCCTACGAGCAGTACTTC	CASSFFASGVSYEQYF
NA	TRBV5-6	TRBJ1-2	TRBD1	TGTGCCAGCAGCACGACGGGGGACAGGCCCGGCTACACCTTC	CASSTTGDRPGYTF
NA	TRBV6-6	TRBJ2-1	NA	TGTGCCAGCAGTTACTCCGCCCTACTGGAGCAGTTCTTC	CASSYSALLEQFF
NA	TRBV21-1	TRBJ2-5	NA	TGTGCCGGAGAAGAGACCCAGTACTTC	CAGEETQYF
NA	TRBV6-1	TRBJ2-3	NA	TGTGCCAGCAGTTTGGGGGGAGGCACAGATACGCAGTATTTT	CASSLGGGTDTQYF
NA	TRBV5-1	TRBJ2-2	TRBD1	TGCGCCAGCAGCTCTTGGACAGGGAATACCGGGGAGCTGTTTTTT	CASSSWTGNTGELFF
NA	TRBV2	TRBJ1-3	NA	TGTGCCAGCAGGACAGTAGGAAACACCATATATTTT	CASRTVGNTIYF
NA	TRBV27	TRBJ1-2	NA	TGTGCCAGCAGTACCCTACTGGAGGGGTATGGCTACACCTTC	CASSTLLEGYGYTF
once	TRBV6-6	TRBJ2-1	NA	TGTGCCAGCAGTACAGGTAACGAGCAGTTCTTC	CASSTGNEQFF
NA	TRBV1	TRBJ1-1	NA	TGCACCAGCAGCCTCCTCAAGGGGCCCACTGAAGCTTTCTTT	CTSSLLKGPTEAFF
NA	TRBV6-1	TRBJ2-7	NA	TGTGCCAGCAGTGAAAGGGGAGGTTATCCCTACGAGCAGTACTTC	CASSERGGYPYEQYF
NA	TRBV4-1	TRBJ1-3	NA	TGCGCCAGCAGCCAAGATGGAGGATTCGGTGGAAACACCATATATTTT	CASSQDGGFGGNTIYF
few	TRBV7-9	TRBJ1-1	TRBD1	TGTGCCAGCAGCTTCGCGGACAGGGAGAACACTGAAGCTTTCTTT	CASSFADRENTEAFF
NA	TRBV9	TRBJ2-5	TRBD2	TGTGCCAGCAGCCCGGGGGGGGGATCGGGGGAGACCCAGTACTTC	CASSPGGGSGETQYF
NA	TRBV27	TRBJ2-3	NA	TGTGCCAGCAAGCGGGCGGGCTACACAGATACGCAGTATTTT	CASKRAGYTDTQYF
NA	TRBV15	TRBJ2-7	NA	TGTGCCACCAGCACGCCAGGGAAGAACGAGCAGTACTTC	CATSTPGKNEQYF
NA	TRBV29-1	TRBJ2-7	TRBD1	TGCAGCGTTGGCAAGGGGGCCAACGAGCAGTACTTC	CSVGKGANEQYF
NA	TRBV6-6	TRBJ1-5	NA	TGTGCCAGTTTAGGGCCCGGCGGGGCCCAGCATTTT	CASLGPGGAQHF
NA	TRBV30	TRBJ2-3	TRBD2	TGTGCCTGGAGTACGGCTAGCGGGAGGTCCACAGATACGCAGTATTTT	CAWSTASGRSTDTQYF
once	TRBV28	TRBJ1-2	NA	TGTGCCAGCAGCCCACCCTCGGGGAGAGCCAACACCTTC	CASSPPSGRANTF
NA	TRBV6-5	TRBJ2-3	NA	TGTGCCAGCAGTTCTATGAGCACAGATACGCAGTATTTT	CASSSMSTDTQYF
NA	TRBV4-1	TRBJ2-1	NA	TGCGCCAGCAGCCAACTCCTCCCGGGACACCTATACAATGAGCAGTTCTTC	CASSQLLPGHLYNEQFF
NA	TRBV27	TRBJ2-7	NA	TGTGCCAGCAGTCTAAATAGACAGGTCCTCCCCTACGAGCAGTACTTC	CASSLNRQVLPYEQYF
NA	TRBV6-9	TRBJ2-4	TRBD1	TGTGCCAGCGTACCGGGACAGAAAAACATTCAGTACTTC	CASVPGQKNIQYF
NA	TRBV5-1	TRBJ2-7	NA	TGCGCCAGCAGCTTGGTTGGGGGGACTTCCTACGAGCAGTACTTC	CASSLVGGTSYEQYF
few	TRBV27	TRBJ2-2	TRBD1	TGTGCCAGCAGTTTATGGGGGAGACAGGGCTGGAGCACCGGGGAGCTGTTTTTT	CASSLWGRQGWSTGELFF
NA	TRBV6-5	TRBJ1-2	NA	TGTGCCAGCAGTTACTCGGACAGCCTTTCTCGTGGCTACACCTTC	CASSYSDSLSRGYTF
NA	TRBV11-2	TRBJ1-1	NA	TGTGCCAGCAGCTTAAATCCGGGGCGGGGCACTGAAGCTTTCTTT	CASSLNPGRGTEAFF
NA	TRBV2	TRBJ1-1	TRBD1	TGTGCCAGCAGCCGACAGGGCCCGAACACTGAAGCTTTCTTT	CASSRQGPNTEAFF
NA	TRBV20-1	TRBJ2-5	NA	TGCAGTGGGGGCGAGCAAGAGACCCAGTACTTC	CSGGEQETQYF
NA	TRBV7-9	TRBJ2-7	TRBD1	TGTGCCAGCAGCAGACAGGGTCCTGGGGAGCAGTACTTC	CASSRQGPGEQYF
NA	TRBV9	TRBJ2-7	NA	TGTGCCAGCAGCGTAGCGGCAGGGGGGTACGAGCAGTACTTC	CASSVAAGGYEQYF
NA	TRBV18	TRBJ1-1	NA	TGTGCCAGCTCTACTGACAGGTTGGCAGCTTTCTTT	CASSTDRLAAFF
NA	TRBV6-4	TRBJ1-5	TRBD1	TGTGCCAGCAGTCCCGGGACAGGGGACAATCAGCCCCAGCATTTT	CASSPGTGDNQPQHF
NA	TRBV4-3	TRBJ1-3	NA	TGCGCCAGCAGCCAAGACTCAATCCCCGGGGGAGGAAACACCATATATTTT	CASSQDSIPGGGNTIYF
NA	TRBV30	TRBJ2-3	NA	TGTGCCTGGAGTAGGCGGGAACGAGATACGCAGTATTTT	CAWSRRERDTQYF
NA	TRBV5-1	TRBJ2-1	NA	TGCGCCAGTAACCCTTCGGAGGCCTACCGCTACAATGAGCAGTTCTTC	CASNPSEAYRYNEQFF
NA	TRBV10-2	TRBJ2-7	TRBD1	TGCGCCAGCAGGGGGACAGGGGGGTCTACTGAGTACTTC	CASRGTGGSTEYF
NA	TRBV6-4	TRBJ2-1	NA	TGTGCCAGCGCTCGAGGCGAATTAAATGAGCAGTTCTTC	CASARGELNEQFF
NA	TRBV9	TRBJ2-2	TRBD2	TGTGCCAGCAGCGTAGTAGGGACTAGTGGGGGGATGAACACCGGGGAGCTGTTTTTT	CASSVVGTSGGMNTGELFF
NA	TRBV18	TRBJ1-3	NA	TGTGCCAGCTCACCGGTGGAGGGGAGGCTTGGAAACACCATATATTTT	CASSPVEGRLGNTIYF
few	TRBV19	TRBJ1-2	TRBD1	TGTGCCAGTAGTGCCCAAAGGGGGCGAAATCATTATGGCTACACCTTC	CASSAQRGRNHYGYTF
NA	TRBV7-2	TRBJ2-3	TRBD2	TGTGCCAGCAGCTTAGTAGCGGGAGCAACAGATACGCAGTATTTT	CASSLVAGATDTQYF